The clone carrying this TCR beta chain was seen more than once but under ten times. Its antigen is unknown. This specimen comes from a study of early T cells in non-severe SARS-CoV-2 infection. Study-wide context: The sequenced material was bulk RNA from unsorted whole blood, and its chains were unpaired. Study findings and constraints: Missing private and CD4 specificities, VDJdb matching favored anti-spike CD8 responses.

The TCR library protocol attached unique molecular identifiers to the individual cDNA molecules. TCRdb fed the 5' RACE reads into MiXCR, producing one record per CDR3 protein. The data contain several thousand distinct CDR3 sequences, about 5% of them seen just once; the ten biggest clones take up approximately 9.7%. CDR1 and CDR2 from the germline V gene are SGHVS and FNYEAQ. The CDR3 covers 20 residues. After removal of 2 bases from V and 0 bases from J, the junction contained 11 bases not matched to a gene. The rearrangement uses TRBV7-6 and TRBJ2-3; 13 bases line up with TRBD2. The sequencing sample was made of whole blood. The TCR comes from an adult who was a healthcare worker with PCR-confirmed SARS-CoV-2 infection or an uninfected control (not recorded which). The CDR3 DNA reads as TGTGCCAGCAGCTTACGATCGCGGACTAGCGGGAGAGGGAGCACAGATACGCAGTATTTT. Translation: CASSLRSRTSGRGSTDTQYF.